Each of the 13 T cell receptor beta chains below was sequenced from the same sample in a study of long-term antiretroviral therapy in people with HIV (dated by TCRdb to the early 2020s). The immunoSEQ hsTCRB v3.0 assay was used at survey level resolution to sequence the TRB variable region. This is the immuneACCESS table as TCRdb keeps it, with only in-frame sequences that have V and J called. A part of the clones is gone; compared with another copy, unresolved V genes explain less than half, and the rest is unexplained. The sample includes about 26,000 clones, with roughly four fifths observed a single time. Together, the top ten hold about 14% of the sample. This specimen consisted of unsorted PBMCs, obtained 2.9 years after starting antiretroviral therapy. The receptors were sampled from a man between 50 and 59 years old with HIV.

This clone was seen more than once but under ten times. CDR3 region: CASSLDRGYSGAFF. The DNA for the CDR3 is TGCGCCAGCAGCTTGGACAGGGGCTACTCGGGAGCTTTCTTT. V gene TRBV5-1 combines with J gene TRBJ1-1, with 7 bases aligning to TRBD1. The germline V gene has CDR1 SGHRS and CDR2 YFSETQ. With 0 bases clipped from V and 10 bases from J, the junction kept 9 bases outside the gene matches. There are 14 residues in the CDR3. Full variable domain (outside the CDR3, taken from reference TRBV5-1 and TRBJ1-1): KAGVTQTPRYLIKTRGQQVTLSCSPISGHRSVSWYQQTPGQGLQFLFEYFSETQRNKGNFPGRFSGRQFSNSRSEMNVSTLELGDSALYLCASSLDRGYSGAFFGQGTRLTVV.

This chain uses TRBV7-9 with TRBJ2-3; D is ambiguous. The V gene lost 5 bases and the J gene lost 4 bases, with 19 bases spanning the gap. Germline CDR1 SEHNR, CDR2 FQNEAQ (reference sequence). The length of the CDR3 is 16 residues. This chain's CDR3 is CASSPRQASSADTQYF. The CDR3 DNA reads TGTGCCAGCAGCCCCCGGCAGGCTTCCTCGGCAGATACGCAGTATTTT. Looking up the rest from reference TRBV7-9 and TRBJ2-3 gives the full variable domain: DTGVSQNPRHKITKRGQNVTFRCDPISEHNRLYWYRQTLGQGPEFLTYFQNEAQLEKSRLLSDRFSAERPKGSFSTLEIQRTEQGDSAMYLCASSPRQASSADTQYFGPGTRLTVL.

The V call is TRBV11-2, the J call TRBJ1-3; D call uncertain. The CDR3 has 14 amino acids. Germline-derived CDR1 and CDR2 are SGHAT and FQNNGV. Trimming took off 3 bases at V and 4 bases at J, with 10 bases between the two ends. CDR3 region: CASSFGAGGNTIYF. CDR3 DNA sequence: TGTGCCAGCAGCTTCGGCGCGGGGGGAAACACCATATATTTT. Full variable domain (rest looked up from reference TRBV11-2 and TRBJ1-3): EAGVAQSPRYKIIEKRQSVAFWCNPISGHATLYWYQQILGQGPKLLIQFQNNGVVDDSQLPKDRFSAERLKGVDSTLKIQPAKLEDSAVYLCASSFGAGGNTIYFGEGSWLTVV.

The J gene is TRBJ1-6, the V gene TRBV10-3, with TRBD1 matching 10 bases. With V trimmed by 0 bases and J by 9 bases, 5 bases remained unmatched. Germline CDR1 reads ENHRY; CDR2 reads SYGVKD. The length of the CDR3 is 16 residues. The CDR3 here is CAISESSGTGASPLHF. As DNA, the CDR3 is TGTGCCATCAGTGAGTCCTCGGGGACAGGGGCTTCACCCCTCCACTTT.

The chain recombines TRBV10-3 with TRBJ1-1, with 7 bases fitting TRBD1. After removal of 3 bases from V and 4 bases from J, the junction contained 8 bases not matched to a gene. The germline CDR1 and CDR2 sequences are ENHRY and SYGVKD. This CDR3 contains 15 residues. The chain's CDR3 is CAISDLTGKGTEAFF. The DNA for the CDR3 is TGTGCCATCAGTGACCTGACAGGGAAGGGCACTGAAGCTTTCTTT.

This chain connects TRBV10-1 to TRBJ1-1, with D uncertain. The germline V gene encodes CDR1 WNHNN and CDR2 SYGVQD (reference sequence). This CDR3 has 14 residues. V was clipped by 3 bases and J by 11 bases, with 19 bases between them. The chain's CDR3 is CASSDSSDQFSAFF. Here the CDR3 DNA reads TGCGCCAGCAGTGATTCCTCGGACCAGTTCAGCGCTTTCTTT.

A word on this clone: Compared with germline, one end of the junction differs, possibly owing to a read error. This sequence joins TRBV5-3 and TRBJ2-7; no reliable D call. TRBV5-3 is recorded as an ORF, its role being uncertain. CDR3 size: 13 residues. As DNA, the CDR3 is TGTGCCAGCAGCTTAATTTTGGGATACGAGCAGTACTTC. Its translation: CASSLILGYEQYF.

J is TRBJ1-6 and V is TRBV5-1; 9 bases agree with TRBD1. CDR3 size: 15 residues. The germline gives CDR1 SGHRS, CDR2 YFSETQ. V was clipped by 5 bases and J by 6 bases; unmatched bases: 6. CDR3 DNA: TGCGCCAGCAGGGCGGGACAGGGATCTAATTCACCCCTCCACTTT. This encodes CASRAGQGSNSPLHF.

This clone is a singleton in its sample. The chain uses TRBV5-1 and TRBJ1-3; possible D gene TRBD1, 6 bases. Trimming removed 0 bases at V and 0 bases at J, with 10 bases between. Germline lookup yields CDR1 SGHRS and CDR2 YFSETQ. This CDR3 is built from 16 residues. Written as DNA, the CDR3 is TGCGCCAGCAGCTTGGCTACAGGGACCTCTGGAAACACCATATATTTT. Translation gives CASSLATGTSGNTIYF.

The chain employs TRBV4-1 and TRBJ2-3; 10 bases are a match to TRBD1. V was pared by 5 bases and J by 4 bases, with 6 bases of the junction left unmatched. CDR1 is MGHRA and CDR2 is YSYEKL in the germline V gene. The CDR3 is made up of 15 amino acids. In nucleotides, the CDR3 is TGCGCCAGCAGCGTTGGGACAGGGGTTCCAGATACGCAGTATTTT. It is translated as CASSVGTGVPDTQYF.

The J gene is TRBJ2-3, the V gene TRBV7-3; 9 bases map to TRBD2. The CDR3 has 16 amino acids. V shed 1 base, J shed 6 bases, and the junction held 8 bases outside the gene matches. Germline CDR1 is SGHTA and CDR2 is FQGTGA. In DNA, the CDR3 is TGTGCCAGCAGCTTAAATAGCGGGGGAGTTTCGGATACGCAGTATTTT. Its protein is CASSLNSGGVSDTQYF.

This clone was recorded once. This rearrangement joins TRBV4-3 to TRBJ2-2; maybe TRBD2 (6 bases). The CDR3 sequence is 16 residues long. Germline CDR1 is LGHNA and CDR2 is YSLEER. V lost 2 bases and J 6 bases, leaving 16 bases between the germline ends. In DNA, the CDR3 is TGCGCCAGCAGCCAACTCGTGGGGGGTGATTCCGGGGAGCTGTTTTTT. Residues: CASSQLVGGDSGELFF.

The rearrangement links TRBV28 to TRBJ1-2; D is perhaps TRBD1 (5 bases). CDR1 and CDR2 (germline): MDHEN, SYDVKM. This CDR3 is built from 12 residues. The V end lost 3 bases, the J end lost 11 bases, and 13 bases lay between the germline ends. The CDR3 reads CASSLGGFSYTF. The CDR3 coding sequence is TGTGCCAGCAGTTTGGGGGGGTTTTCGTACACCTTC.